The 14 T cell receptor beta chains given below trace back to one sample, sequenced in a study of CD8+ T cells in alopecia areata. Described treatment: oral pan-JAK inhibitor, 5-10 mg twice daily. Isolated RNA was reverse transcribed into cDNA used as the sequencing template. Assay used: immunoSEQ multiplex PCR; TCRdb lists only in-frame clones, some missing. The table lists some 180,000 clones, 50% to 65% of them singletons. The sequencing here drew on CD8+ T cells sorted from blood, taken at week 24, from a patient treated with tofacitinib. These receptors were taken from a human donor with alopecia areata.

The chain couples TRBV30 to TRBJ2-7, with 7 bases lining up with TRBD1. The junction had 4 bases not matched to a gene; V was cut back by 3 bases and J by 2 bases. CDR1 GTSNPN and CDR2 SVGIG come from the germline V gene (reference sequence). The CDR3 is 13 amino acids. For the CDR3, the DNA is TGTGCCTGGAGAGGGACAGCTACCTACGAGCAGTACTTC. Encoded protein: CAWRGTATYEQYF.

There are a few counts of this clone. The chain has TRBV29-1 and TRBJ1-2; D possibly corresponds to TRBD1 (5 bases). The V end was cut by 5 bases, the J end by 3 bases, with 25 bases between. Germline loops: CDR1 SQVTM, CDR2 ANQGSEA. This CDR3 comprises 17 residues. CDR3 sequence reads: CSVQVSPGTRYDYGYTF. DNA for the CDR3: TGCAGCGTTCAGGTTAGCCCCGGGACCCGATATGACTATGGCTACACCTTC. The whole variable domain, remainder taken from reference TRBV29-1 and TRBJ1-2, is SAVISQKPSRDICQRGTSLTIQCQVDSQVTMMFWYRQQPGQSLTLIATANQGSEATYESGFVIDKFPISRPNLTFSTLTVSNMSPEDSSIYLCSVQVSPGTRYDYGYTFGSGTRLTVV.

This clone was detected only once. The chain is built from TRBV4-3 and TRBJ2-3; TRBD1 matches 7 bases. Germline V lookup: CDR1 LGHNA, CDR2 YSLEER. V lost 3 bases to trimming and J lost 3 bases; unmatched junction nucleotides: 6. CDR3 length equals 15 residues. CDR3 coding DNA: TGCGCCAGCAGCCAGGATAGACAGGGTACAGATACGCAGTATTTT. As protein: CASSQDRQGTDTQYF.

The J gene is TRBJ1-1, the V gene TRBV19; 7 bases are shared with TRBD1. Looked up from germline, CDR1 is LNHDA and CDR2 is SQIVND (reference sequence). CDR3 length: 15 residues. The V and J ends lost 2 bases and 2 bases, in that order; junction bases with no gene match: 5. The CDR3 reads CASSIKGQLNTEAFF. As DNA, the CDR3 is TGTGCCAGTAGTATAAAGGGACAGCTTAACACTGAAGCTTTCTTT. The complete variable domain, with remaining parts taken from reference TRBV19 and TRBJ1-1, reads DGGITQSPKYLFRKEGQNVTLSCEQNLNHDAMYWYRQDPGQGLRLIYYSQIVNDFQKGDIAEGYSVSREKKESFPLTVTSAQKNPTAFYLCASSIKGQLNTEAFFGQGTRLTVV.

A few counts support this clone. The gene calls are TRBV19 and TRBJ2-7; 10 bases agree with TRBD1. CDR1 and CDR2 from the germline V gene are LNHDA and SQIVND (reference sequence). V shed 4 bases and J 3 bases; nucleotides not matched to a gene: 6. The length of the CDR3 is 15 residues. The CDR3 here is CASSNSRDRGYEQYF. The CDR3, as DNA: TGTGCCAGTAGTAACAGCCGGGACAGGGGCTACGAGCAGTACTTC.

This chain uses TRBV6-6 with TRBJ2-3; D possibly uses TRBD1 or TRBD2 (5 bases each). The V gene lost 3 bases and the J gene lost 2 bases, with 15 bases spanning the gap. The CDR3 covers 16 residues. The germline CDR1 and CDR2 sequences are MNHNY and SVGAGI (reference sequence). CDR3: CASSYPGDAYTDTQYF. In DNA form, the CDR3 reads TGTGCCAGCAGTTATCCCGGGGACGCATACACAGATACGCAGTATTTT.

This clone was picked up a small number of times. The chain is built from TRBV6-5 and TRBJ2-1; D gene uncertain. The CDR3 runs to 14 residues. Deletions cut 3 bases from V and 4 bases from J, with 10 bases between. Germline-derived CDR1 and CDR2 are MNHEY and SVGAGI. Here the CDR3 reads CASSYNTQYNEQFF. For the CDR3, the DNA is TGTGCCAGCAGTTATAATACGCAGTACAATGAGCAGTTCTTC.

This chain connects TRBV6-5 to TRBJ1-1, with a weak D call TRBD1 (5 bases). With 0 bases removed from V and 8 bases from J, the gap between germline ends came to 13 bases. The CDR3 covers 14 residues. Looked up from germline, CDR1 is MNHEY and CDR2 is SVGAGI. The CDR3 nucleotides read TGTGCCAGCAGTTACTCAAGACGGGGGGACGAAGCTTTCTTT. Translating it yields CASSYSRRGDEAFF.

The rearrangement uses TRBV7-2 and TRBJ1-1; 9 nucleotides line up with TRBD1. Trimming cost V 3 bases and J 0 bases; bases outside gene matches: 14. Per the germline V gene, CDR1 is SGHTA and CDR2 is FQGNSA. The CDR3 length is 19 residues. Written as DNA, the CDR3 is TGTGCCAGCAGCTTCCAAATTCGGGGACAGGGCGTTATGAACACTGAAGCTTTCTTT. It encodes CASSFQIRGQGVMNTEAFF.

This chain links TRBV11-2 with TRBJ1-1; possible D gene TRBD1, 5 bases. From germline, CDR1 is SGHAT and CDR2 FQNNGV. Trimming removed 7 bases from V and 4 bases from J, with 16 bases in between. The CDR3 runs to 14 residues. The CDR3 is CASTTSPGVTEAFF. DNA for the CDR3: TGTGCCAGCACCACATCACCGGGGGTCACTGAAGCTTTCTTT.

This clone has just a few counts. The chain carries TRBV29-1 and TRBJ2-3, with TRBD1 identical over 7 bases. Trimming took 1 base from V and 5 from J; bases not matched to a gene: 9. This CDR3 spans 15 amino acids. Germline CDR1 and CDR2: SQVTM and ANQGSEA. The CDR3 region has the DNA TGCAGCGTTGAAGGCGACAGGGACGTGATAGATACGCAGTATTTT. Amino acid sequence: CSVEGDRDVIDTQYF.

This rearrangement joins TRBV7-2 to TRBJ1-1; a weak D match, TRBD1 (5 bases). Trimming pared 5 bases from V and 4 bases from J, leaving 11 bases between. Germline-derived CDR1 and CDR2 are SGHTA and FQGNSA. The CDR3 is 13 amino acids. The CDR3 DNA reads TGTGCCAGCAGCCCTCAGGGTCTCACTGAAGCTTTCTTT. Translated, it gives CASSPQGLTEAFF.

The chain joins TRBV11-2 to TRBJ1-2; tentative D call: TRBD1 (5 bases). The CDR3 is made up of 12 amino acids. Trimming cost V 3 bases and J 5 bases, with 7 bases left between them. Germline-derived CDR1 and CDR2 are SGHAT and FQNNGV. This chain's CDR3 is CASSLGDYGYTF. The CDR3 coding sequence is TGTGCCAGCAGCTTGGGGGATTATGGCTACACCTTC.

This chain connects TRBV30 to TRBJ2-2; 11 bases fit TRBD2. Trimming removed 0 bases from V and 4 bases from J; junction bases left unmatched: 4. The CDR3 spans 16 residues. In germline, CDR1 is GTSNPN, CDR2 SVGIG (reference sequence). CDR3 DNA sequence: TGTGCCTGGAGTGTAACTAGCGGGGGCCCCACCGGGGAGCTGTTTTTT. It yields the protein CAWSVTSGGPTGELFF.